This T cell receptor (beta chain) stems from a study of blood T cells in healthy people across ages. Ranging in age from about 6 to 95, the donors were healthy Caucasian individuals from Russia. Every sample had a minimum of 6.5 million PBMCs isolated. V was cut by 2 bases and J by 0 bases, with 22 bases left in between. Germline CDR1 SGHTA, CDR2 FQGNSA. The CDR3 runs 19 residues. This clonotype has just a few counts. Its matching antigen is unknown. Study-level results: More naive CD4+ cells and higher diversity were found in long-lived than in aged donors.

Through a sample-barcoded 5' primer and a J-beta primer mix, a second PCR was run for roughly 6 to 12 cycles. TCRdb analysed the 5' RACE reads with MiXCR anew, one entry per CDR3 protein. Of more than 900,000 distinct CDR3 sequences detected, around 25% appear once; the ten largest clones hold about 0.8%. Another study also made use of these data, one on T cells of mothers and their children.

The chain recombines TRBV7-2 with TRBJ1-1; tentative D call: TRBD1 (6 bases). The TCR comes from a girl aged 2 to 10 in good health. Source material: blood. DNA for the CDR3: TGTGCCAGCAGCTTAAGGGGGATTTCCGGGAGCACCATGAACACTGAAGCTTTCTTT. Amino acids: CASSLRGISGSTMNTEAFF.